The 7 T cell receptor beta chains in this list originate from one sample, sequenced in a study of T cell responses to AZD1222 COVID-19 vaccine. Only in-frame clones appear in the TCRdb table, and some are missing; sequencing was by immunoSEQ multiplex PCR. The sample lists more than 250,000 clones, 85% to 95% seen once, with 0.55% in the top ten. The sample consisted of peripheral blood, taken on day 0 of AZD1222 vaccination. All receptors derive from an adult in good health.

The chain recombines TRBV7-3 with TRBJ2-5, with 7 nucleotides matching TRBD1. Unmatched junction bases numbered 3, after V lost 1 base and J lost 1 base. From germline, CDR1 is SGHTA and CDR2 FQGTGA. CDR3 length equals 15 residues. CDR3 amino acids: CASSLMAGGQETQYF. CDR3 bases: TGTGCCAGCAGCTTAATGGCAGGGGGCCAAGAGACCCAGTACTTC.

This chain joins TRBV2 and TRBJ1-5; D is perhaps TRBD1 (5 bases). Germline assignment: CDR1 SNHLY and CDR2 FYNNEI. The V gene lost 5 bases and the J gene lost 4 bases, with 15 bases spanning the gap. CDR3 length: 15 residues. CDR3 in amino acids: CASSSARVGNQPQHF. CDR3 coding DNA: TGTGCCAGCAGTTCCGCCAGGGTGGGTAATCAGCCCCAGCATTTT.

V usage is TRBV7-2 and J usage is TRBJ2-3; D unresolved. The germline V gene has CDR1 SGHTA and CDR2 FQGNSA. The germline V and J ends were trimmed by 5 bases and 1 base, with 13 bases remaining between them. The CDR3 length is 15 residues. CDR3 sequence: CASSPPPGGTDTQYF. The CDR3 nucleotides are TGTGCCAGCAGCCCTCCCCCCGGAGGCACAGATACGCAGTATTTT.

The rearrangement links TRBV4-1 to TRBJ1-1; no firm D call. The V gene's germline CDR1 is MGHRA and CDR2 YSYEKL. The CDR3 covers 15 residues. Trimming stripped 0 bases from V and 3 bases from J, with 11 bases between. This CDR3 reads CASSQDPHTDTEAFF. The CDR3 coding sequence is TGCGCCAGCAGCCAAGATCCCCATACCGACACTGAAGCTTTCTTT.

The rearrangement joins TRBV6-2 or TRBV6-3 to TRBJ1-1, with a weak D call TRBD1 (6 bases). The V gene's germline CDR1 is MNHEY and CDR2 SVGEGT. Trimming removed 6 bases at V and 5 bases at J, with 13 bases between. The CDR3 is made up of 13 amino acids. CDR3 sequence: CASSPGGRTEAFF. CDR3 DNA: TGTGCCAGCAGCCCCGGGGGCCGGACTGAAGCTTTCTTT.

The table lists this clone with a count of one. The V gene is TRBV3-1 (or the pseudogene TRBV3-2), the J gene TRBJ2-1; TRBD1 might be the D (5 bases). V lost 6 bases and J 7 bases, leaving 22 bases between the germline ends. Per the germline V gene, CDR1 is LGHDT and CDR2 is YNNKEL (reference sequence). The CDR3 spans 16 residues. The CDR3 here is CASRGGYGQLSNEQFF. The CDR3 bases are TGTGCCAGCAGGGGCGGTTACGGACAATTGTCTAATGAGCAGTTCTTC.

The chain combines TRBV7-9 with TRBJ2-1; no definite D call. The CDR3 covers 11 residues. The V gene's germline CDR1 is SEHNR and CDR2 FQNEAQ (reference sequence). The V gene lost 5 bases and the J gene lost 7 bases, with 6 bases spanning the gap. CDR3 bases: TGTGCCAGCAGCCTAATGAATGAGCAGTTCTTC. This codes for CASSLMNEQFF.